Given below is one T cell receptor beta chain in context. TCRdb reanalysed the 5' RACE reads using MiXCR and keeps one entry per CDR3 protein. The sample lists about 810,000 distinct CDR3 sequences; approximately 13% were seen once. This entry is derived from a study of identical twins. The CDR3 length is 13 residues. Germline V lookup: CDR1 MNHNS, CDR2 SASEGT. The sample was also linked to a second study, of yellow fever vaccine responses in identical twins.

Sequenced sample: PBMCs. The sequence derives from a young woman in good health. The chain combines TRBV6-1 with TRBJ2-1; 9 nucleotides match TRBD1. The CDR3 nucleotides are TGTGCAACCGGGGGGACAGGGCACTATGAGCAGTTCTTC. As protein: CATGGTGHYEQFF.